These 22 T cell receptor beta chains came from one sample sequenced in a study of cytomegalovirus exposure and HLA in healthy donors. The PCR had 60 Vbeta and 13 Jbeta primers. The data were produced by immunoSEQ multiplex PCR, yet TCRdb's version contains in-frame clones alone and is incomplete. The sample includes about 38,000 clones, just over 85% of them seen just once. Sequenced: PBMCs. The receptor set was obtained from a woman between 35 and 50 years old in good health and CMV-seropositive.

This clone was seen just once. In DNA form, the CDR3 reads TGTGCCAGCAGCTTAATGGGGCGAACTGAAGCTTTCTTT. It encodes CASSLMGRTEAFF. The chain employs TRBV7-8 and TRBJ1-1, with a tentative D call TRBD1 (5 bases). This CDR3 comprises 13 residues. Germline CDR1 is SGHVS and CDR2 is FQNEAQ. The V gene lost 2 bases and the J gene lost 5 bases, with 9 bases spanning the gap.

The chain carries TRBV29-1 and TRBJ1-2; no firm D call. V was cut by 5 bases and J by 2 bases, with 6 bases left in between. Germline V gives CDR1 SQVTM, CDR2 ANQGSEA. This CDR3 has 11 amino acids. The CDR3 protein is CSVQFNYGYTF. CDR3 coding DNA: TGCAGCGTTCAATTCAACTATGGCTACACCTTC. Full variable domain (remainder filled in from reference TRBV29-1 and TRBJ1-2): SAVISQKPSRDICQRGTSLTIQCQVDSQVTMMFWYRQQPGQSLTLIATANQGSEATYESGFVIDKFPISRPNLTFSTLTVSNMSPEDSSIYLCSVQFNYGYTFGSGTRLTVV.

This chain connects TRBV11-2 to TRBJ2-1; tentatively, D is TRBD2 (5 bases). Germline CDR1 is SGHAT and CDR2 is FQNNGV. This CDR3 region has 14 residues. V dropped 5 bases and J dropped 2 bases, with 10 bases sitting between them. As DNA, the CDR3 is TGTGCCAGCAGCCGCAGCGGACCCTACAATGAGCAGTTCTTC. This codes for CASSRSGPYNEQFF. Drawing the rest from reference TRBV11-2 and TRBJ2-1, the complete variable domain is EAGVAQSPRYKIIEKRQSVAFWCNPISGHATLYWYQQILGQGPKLLIQFQNNGVVDDSQLPKDRFSAERLKGVDSTLKIQPAKLEDSAVYLCASSRSGPYNEQFFGPGTRLTVL.

V gene TRBV15 combines with J gene TRBJ1-5; D is perhaps TRBD1 (6 bases). This CDR3 contains 15 residues. The V end was cut by 0 bases, the J end by 8 bases, with 14 bases between. The germline V gene has CDR1 LNHNV and CDR2 YYDKDF (reference sequence). In DNA, the CDR3 is TGTGCCACCAGCAGAGATAGGGGAGGGGGGGAGCCCCAGCATTTT. Protein product: CATSRDRGGGEPQHF. Combining the CDR3 with reference TRBV15 and TRBJ1-5 gives the whole variable domain DAMVIQNPRYQVTQFGKPVTLSCSQTLNHNVMYWYQQKSSQAPKLLFHYYDKDFNNEADTPDNFQSRRPNTSFCFLDIRSPGLGDTAMYLCATSRDRGGGEPQHFGDGTRLSIL.

The gene calls are TRBV5-1 and TRBJ1-2; 7 nucleotides align to TRBD1. The V and J ends lost 1 base and 8 bases, in that order; junction bases with no gene match: 11. Germline V gives CDR1 SGHRS, CDR2 YFSETQ. CDR3 size: 15 residues. CDR3 sequence reads: CASSLRSGGLDGYTF. CDR3 sequence (DNA): TGCGCCAGCAGCTTGCGGTCAGGGGGTCTCGACGGCTACACCTTC.

The V call is TRBV7-9, the J call TRBJ1-5, with 8 nucleotides matching TRBD1. Germline V CDR1 and CDR2: SEHNR, FQNEAQ (reference sequence). This CDR3 is 16 amino acids long. J gave up 2 bases and V 3 bases, and 6 bases lay outside the gene matches. The CDR3 region is CASSLTGERGNQPQHF. CDR3 DNA: TGTGCCAGCAGCTTGACAGGGGAGCGAGGCAATCAGCCCCAGCATTTT.

The chain combines TRBV5-1 with TRBJ2-2, with 7 bases aligning to TRBD1. J was trimmed by 2 bases and V by 1 base; bases with no gene match: 5. Germline values: CDR1 SGHRS, CDR2 YFSETQ. The CDR3 contains 16 residues. The DNA of the CDR3 is TGCGCCAGCAGCTTGTCGGGGACAGCAAACACCGGGGAGCTGTTTTTT. Amino acid sequence: CASSLSGTANTGELFF.

V usage is TRBV18 and J usage is TRBJ1-1; 7 positions agree with TRBD1. Trimming cost V 3 bases and J 0 bases; bases outside gene matches: 10. The CDR3 is 17 amino acids. Germline V CDR1 and CDR2: KGHSH, LQKENI. The CDR3 spells CASSPLTLTGMNTEAFF. The DNA for the CDR3 is TGTGCCAGCTCACCCCTAACCCTGACAGGGATGAACACTGAAGCTTTCTTT.

DNA of the CDR3: TGTGCCAGCAGTGAAAACAGCCAAGAGACCCAGTACTTC. As protein: CASSENSQETQYF. The chain carries TRBV2 and TRBJ2-5; unclear D gene. The CDR3 contains 13 residues. Per the germline V gene, CDR1 is SNHLY and CDR2 is FYNNEI. Trimming shortened V by 2 bases and J by 1 base, and 5 bases separated the two germline ends.

CDR3 amino acids: CASSLNPTTNTEAFF. For the CDR3, the DNA is TGTGCCAGCAGCTTAAATCCGACAACGAACACTGAAGCTTTCTTT. This chain connects TRBV7-9 to TRBJ1-1; D ambiguous. The germline V gene has CDR1 SEHNR and CDR2 FQNEAQ (reference sequence). This CDR3 has 15 amino acids. V was clipped by 2 bases and J by 1 base, with 11 bases between them.

The V call is TRBV7-9, the J call TRBJ1-4; D is unclear. The CDR3 runs to 16 residues. Germline CDR1 is SEHNR and CDR2 is FQNEAQ (reference sequence). Trimming took 1 base from V and 4 from J, leaving 13 bases between them. The chain's CDR3 is CASSLGSSRDNEKLFF. CDR3 DNA sequence: TGTGCCAGCAGCTTAGGATCGTCTCGGGATAATGAAAAACTGTTTTTT.

The count of this clone is one. CDR3 amino acids: CASSVATYSDTQYF. The CDR3, as DNA: TGTGCCAGCAGCGTAGCTACCTACTCAGATACGCAGTATTTT. The chain has TRBV9 and TRBJ2-3, with unresolved D. The CDR3 spans 14 residues. Germline loops: CDR1 SGDLS, CDR2 YYNGEE. Trimming left V 0 bases short and J 4 bases short, with 9 bases between.

This chain connects TRBV12-5 to TRBJ2-1; 12 bases map to TRBD2. Germline V gene sequence: CDR1 LGHNT, CDR2 FRNRAP. This CDR3 region has 21 residues. The V gene end was trimmed by 1 base and the J gene end by 0 bases; junction bases not matched to a gene: 13. This CDR3 is CASGLARLTSGGRSSYNEQFF. The DNA of the CDR3 is TGTGCTAGTGGTTTGGCGAGGTTGACTAGCGGGGGCCGTAGCTCCTACAATGAGCAGTTCTTC.

This chain links TRBV6-5 with TRBJ2-1, with 11 bases fitting TRBD2. The CDR3 contains 14 residues. Per germline, CDR1 MNHEY and CDR2 SVGAGI. The ends lost 6 bases at V and 5 bases at J; junction bases unmatched: 3. The CDR3 DNA is TGTGCCAGCAGGCAACTAGCGGGGGACAATGAGCAGTTCTTC. Protein: CASRQLAGDNEQFF.

This chain uses TRBV2 with TRBJ2-7; tentatively, D is TRBD1 (6 bases). CDR1 is SNHLY and CDR2 is FYNNEI in the germline V gene. The CDR3 runs to 14 residues. V dropped 6 bases and J dropped 3 bases, with 15 bases sitting between them. CDR3 DNA sequence: TGTGCCAGCAGCGTAGGACAGTCCCTCTACGAGCAGTACTTC. Its translation: CASSVGQSLYEQYF.

This rearrangement joins TRBV29-1 to TRBJ1-5, with 8 bases fitting TRBD1. Germline values: CDR1 SQVTM, CDR2 ANQGSEA. J was trimmed by 7 bases and V by 7 bases; bases with no gene match: 9. The CDR3 is 13 residues long. CDR3 coding DNA: TGCAGCGCTGTACAGGGGGAAGGCCAGCCCCAGCATTTT. Translation gives CSAVQGEGQPQHF.

This clone was found once. The chain has TRBV7-9 and TRBJ2-1, with a tentative D call TRBD2 (7 bases). The germline CDR1 and CDR2 sequences are SEHNR and FQNEAQ (reference sequence). Between the trimmed V and J ends, which lost 8 bases and 7 bases, there was a span of 21 bases. This CDR3 is built from 15 residues. CDR3 loop: CASFVRGGAGNEQFF. The DNA for the CDR3 is TGTGCCAGCTTCGTTAGGGGGGGGGCGGGGAATGAGCAGTTCTTC.

V and J are TRBV18 and TRBJ1-3; D may be TRBD1 (6 bases). Per germline, CDR1 KGHSH and CDR2 LQKENI. The V end lost 2 bases, the J end lost 1 base, and 6 bases lay between the germline ends. The CDR3 has 14 amino acids. Here the CDR3 DNA reads TGTGCCAGCTCACCAACAGGGTCTGGAAACACCATATATTTT. This encodes CASSPTGSGNTIYF.

This sequence joins TRBV27 and TRBJ1-6, with D possibly being TRBD1 (5 bases). This CDR3 has 14 amino acids. V shed 5 bases and J shed 7 bases, with 12 bases lying between them. Germline values: CDR1 MNHEY, CDR2 SMNVEV (reference sequence). CDR3 sequence reads: CASSTGTGNSPLHF. Written as DNA, the CDR3 is TGTGCCAGCAGTACCGGGACTGGGAATTCACCCCTCCACTTT.

There are a few counts of this clone. The gene calls are TRBV19 and TRBJ1-1; D is perhaps TRBD1 (5 bases). The CDR3 contains 14 residues. Germline V gene lookup returns CDR1 LNHDA and CDR2 SQIVND (reference sequence). Trimming removed 7 bases at V and 6 bases at J, with 18 bases between. The DNA of the CDR3 is TGTGCCAGTAAAGGCGGGGGGGATCGGGCTGAAGCTTTCTTT. This translates into CASKGGGDRAEAFF.

This chain links TRBV4-3 with TRBJ2-7, with 7 bases lining up with TRBD1. Per the germline V gene, CDR1 is LGHNA and CDR2 is YSLEER. Trimming cost V 5 bases and J 3 bases; bases outside gene matches: 4. The CDR3 has 13 amino acids. The CDR3 DNA reads TGCGCCAGCAGCTCCCGGGACAGCTACGAGCAGTACTTC. Translated, it gives CASSSRDSYEQYF.

The chain has TRBV7-8 and TRBJ1-5, with no clear D. This CDR3 comprises 13 residues. Between the trimmed V and J ends, which lost 1 base and 11 bases, there was a span of 12 bases. Germline V gene data show CDR1 as SGHVS and CDR2 as FQNEAQ. The CDR3 bases are TGTGCCAGCAGCTTAGTCGGCGGCACGGCCCAGCATTTT. This encodes CASSLVGGTAQHF.